This is a list of T cell receptor beta chains from one sample in a study of T cell changes during pregnancy in multiple sclerosis. Repertoires were generated with immunoSEQ multiplex PCR, while TCRdb's copy carries only in-frame clones and drops some. The sample consists of some 56,000 clones, 80% to 95% of them appearing once. The specimen was peripheral blood, collected in the third trimester of pregnancy. The receptors stem from a female donor in good health, enrolled as a control in a pregnancy study. CDR3s include the opening cysteine and the closing phenylalanine or tryptophan. D genes are given only for firm matches. The size field is filled for only some rows; it gives once, few, many or a size class.

TRBJ2-3 TRBV6-1 TRBD2 - TGTGCCAGCCGGGGGGGGATCTCACAATATACGCAGTATTTT CASRGGISQYTQYF
TRBJ2-1 TRBV4-2 TRBD2 - TGTGCCAGCAGCCAAGAGCCGAGCGGGATCCACAATGAGCAGTTCTTC CASSQEPSGIHNEQFF
TRBJ1-4 TRBV2 TRBD1 once TGTGCCAGCGCAGGGGGCTTTGAAAAACTGTTTTTT CASAGGFEKLFF
TRBJ2-3 TRBV27 TRBD1 - TGTGCCAGCAGTTTAGGACAGGGCTTCACAGATACGCAGTATTTT CASSLGQGFTDTQYF
TRBJ1-4 TRBV7-2 TRBD1 - TGTGCCAGCAGCTCCACCGGGACAGGGGAAAAACTGTTTTTT CASSSTGTGEKLFF
TRBJ1-1 TRBV19 - medium-sized TGTGCCAGTAGTTGGGGGCGCGGGTACACTGAAGCTTTCTTT CASSWGRGYTEAFF
TRBJ2-7 TRBV7-8 TRBD1 few TGTGCCAGCAGCCAGGGGACAGGGGGCTTCTACGAGCAGTACTTC CASSQGTGGFYEQYF
TRBJ2-3 TRBV7-9 - - TGTGCCAGCAGCTCCAGGCTACTTTCTAGCACAGATACGCAGTATTTT CASSSRLLSSTDTQYF
TRBJ2-5 TRBV5-5 - - TGTGCCAGCAGCTCGACTTGGGAGACCCAGTACTTC CASSSTWETQYF
TRBJ2-3 TRBV28 TRBD2 - TGTGCCAGCAGTGTTACTAGCGTAGATGATACGCAGTATTTT CASSVTSVDDTQYF
TRBJ2-2 TRBV19 - once TGTGCCAGTAGTATAGACGCAGGGACTTCAGGGTTCACCGGGGAGCTGTTTTTT CASSIDAGTSGFTGELFF
TRBJ2-3 TRBV6-5 - - TGTGCCAGCAGTTACCAGGGGCCGTTCGGAGATACGCAGTATTTT CASSYQGPFGDTQYF
TRBJ2-1 TRBV15 - - TGTGCCACCAGCAGAGAGGCAGGGAAAGGAGTAGGTGAGCAGTTCTTC CATSREAGKGVGEQFF
TRBJ2-5 TRBV7-2 TRBD1 once TGTGCCAGCAGCTTTGACAGGGGGAAAGGAGAGACCCAGTACTTC CASSFDRGKGETQYF
TRBJ2-7 TRBV2 TRBD1 - TGTGCCAGCAGTGAAGGACAGGGCCTCTCCTACGAGCAGTACTTC CASSEGQGLSYEQYF
TRBJ2-7 TRBV5-1 - - TGCGCCAGCAGCCCCTACGGCGGGACTCCCGGCGAGCAGTACTTC CASSPYGGTPGEQYF
TRBJ2-7 TRBV9 - - TGTGCCAGCAGCGTAGAGGGAGCCCCCCCTCAATACGAGCAGTACTTC CASSVEGAPPQYEQYF
TRBJ2-3 TRBV13 - once TGTGCCAGCAGTTCGGCAGGGGCTCCCATCACAGATACGCAGTATTTT CASSSAGAPITDTQYF
TRBJ1-1 TRBV7-2 - - TGTGCCAGCAGCTTAAAATGGCCAGCTGAAGCTTTCTTT CASSLKWPAEAFF
TRBJ2-1 TRBV9 TRBD2 - TGTGCCAGCAGCGTTCAGGGTCGGACTAGCGGGTCCAATGAGCAGTTCTTC CASSVQGRTSGSNEQFF
TRBJ2-7 TRBV4-1 - once TGCGCCAGCAGCTTGACTGTTCCCCGGGACATACCCTACGAGCAGTACTTC CASSLTVPRDIPYEQYF
TRBJ1-1 TRBV19 - once TGTGCCAGTAGCCTCAGCGAGAACACTGAAGCTTTCTTT CASSLSENTEAFF
TRBJ1-1 TRBV4-2 TRBD1 - TGTGCCAGCAGCCAAGTAGGACAGGGGGCATCTAGCACTGAAGCTTTCTTT CASSQVGQGASSTEAFF